This is a list of T cell receptor beta chains from one sample in a study of T cells in Graves' hyperthyroidism and ophthalmopathy. MiXCR, run by TCRdb on the multiplex PCR reads, gives a single entry per CDR3 protein. The sample includes over 700,000 distinct CDR3 sequences, approximately 40% of them seen just once. Sequenced material: blood. The receptors stem from a man aged 18 to 30 with Graves' hyperthyroidism. The CDR3 runs from the conserved cysteine through the conserved F or W. Fields, in order: J gene, D gene, clone size, V gene, CDR3 DNA, CDR3 protein. D genes are given only for firm matches. Clone size is not always given. Where it is, it says once, few, many or a class for expanded clones.

>TRBJ2-7|NA|once|TRBV5-1
TGCGCCAGCAGCTTGGAATTTGACTCCTACGAGCAGTACTTC
CASSLEFDSYEQYF
>TRBJ1-1|NA|NA|TRBV25-1
TGTGCCAGCAGTTACGACCCTTTAGGGGCGCCGAACACTGAAGCTTTCTTT
CASSYDPLGAPNTEAFF
>TRBJ1-2|NA|NA|TRBV12-3/TRBV12-4
TGTGCCAGCAGCGCCCGCCGACATTATGGCTACACCTTC
CASSARRHYGYTF
>TRBJ1-5|TRBD1|NA|TRBV15
TGTGCCACCAGCAGACCCCCCGGAGGACAGGGGAAAAATCAGCCCCAGCATTTT
CATSRPPGGQGKNQPQHF
>TRBJ1-1|NA|NA|TRBV5-8
TGTGCCAGCAGCTTGGTAGGCAGCTGGGCTTTCTTT
CASSLVGSWAFF
>TRBJ1-4|NA|many|TRBV7-9
TGTGCCAGCAGCCTTATGGAGGGACTTGAAAAACTGTTTTTT
CASSLMEGLEKLFF
>TRBJ1-1|TRBD1|few|TRBV5-1
TGCGCCAGCACCCTGGGGACAGGCGTTAACACTGAAGCTTTCTTT
CASTLGTGVNTEAFF
>TRBJ1-1|NA|once|TRBV28
TGTGCCAGCGCAACCCTCGTAGGACAGAACACTGAAGCTTTCTTT
CASATLVGQNTEAFF
>TRBJ1-3|NA|NA|TRBV6-6
TGTGCCAGCGAAGACTCTGGAAACACCATATATTTT
CASEDSGNTIYF
>TRBJ1-1|NA|NA|TRBV4-1
TGTGCCAGCAGCCAAGGAGGCAGGGGATACACTGAAGCTTTCTTT
CASSQGGRGYTEAFF
>TRBJ2-5|TRBD2|NA|TRBV6-5
TGTGCCAGCATGTCCAGTATAGCGGGAAGAGAGACCCAGTACTTC
CASMSSIAGRETQYF
>TRBJ2-7|NA|few|TRBV6-6
TGTGCCAGCGAGGCAGGCGGGCTGGACGAGCAGTACTTC
CASEAGGLDEQYF
>TRBJ1-5|NA|few|TRBV9
TGTGCCAGCAGCGTAGATTGGAGTCAGCCCCAGCATTTT
CASSVDWSQPQHF
>TRBJ2-7|TRBD1|NA|TRBV20-1
TGCAGTGCCCCGGACAGGAGATACGGGCAGTACTTC
CSAPDRRYGQYF
>TRBJ2-5|NA|many|TRBV24-1
TGTGCCACCAGTGATTTTGGCGGCAAGCAAGAGACCCAGTACTTC
CATSDFGGKQETQYF
>TRBJ1-1|NA|few|TRBV14
TGTGCCAGCAGCCCAACCGTAAAAACTGAAGCTTTCTTT
CASSPTVKTEAFF
>TRBJ1-1|NA|NA|TRBV6-5
TGTGCCAGCAGTTATAGGTGGGGCACTGAAGCTTTCTTT
CASSYRWGTEAFF
>TRBJ2-7|NA|many|TRBV7-2
TGTGCCATCCGTTACGCTGGAGGTCCTGGGCAGTACTTC
CAIRYAGGPGQYF
>TRBJ2-5|TRBD1|NA|TRBV15
TGTGCCACCAGGCCGGGACAGGGGAGAGAGACCCAGTACTTC
CATRPGQGRETQYF
>TRBJ1-2|NA|many|TRBV9
TGTGCCAGCAGCGTAAGCGGGGAGACAGGACCCTATGGCTACACCTTC
CASSVSGETGPYGYTF
>TRBJ2-5|NA|NA|TRBV7-9
TGTGCCAGCTTTATTGCAGGTCAAGAGACCCAGTACTTC
CASFIAGQETQYF
>TRBJ2-6|NA|NA|TRBV7-9
TGTGCCAGCAGTACCCCGACAGGTGGGGCCAACGTCCTGACTTTC
CASSTPTGGANVLTF
>TRBJ1-2|TRBD1|NA|TRBV7-9
TGTGCCAGCAGCTTGGGCAGGGGGCCTAGAGGCTACACCTTC
CASSLGRGPRGYTF
>TRBJ2-2|NA|few|TRBV7-8
TGTGCCAGCAGCTCCCGACAGGTTGACACCGGGGAGCTGTTTTTT
CASSSRQVDTGELFF
>TRBJ2-7|TRBD1|many|TRBV7-3
TGTGCCAGCAGCCCCACAGGGGCCCACGAGCAGTACTTC
CASSPTGAHEQYF
>TRBJ1-1|NA|many|TRBV7-6
TGTGCCAGCAGCTCCGGGCCCCTCGGCACTGAAGCTTTCTTT
CASSSGPLGTEAFF
>TRBJ1-2|NA|NA|TRBV7-6
TGTGCCAGCAGCTTAGCTGGGCCTCCCTTTACCTTC
CASSLAGPPFTF
>TRBJ1-5|NA|few|TRBV9
TGTGCCAGCAGCGCGAGTGGGACAAGCAGTCAGCCCCAGCATTTT
CASSASGTSSQPQHF
>TRBJ1-5|NA|many|TRBV2
TGTGCCAGCAGTGAAGAGGCCGTATCTCAGCCCCAGCATTTT
CASSEEAVSQPQHF
>TRBJ1-1|NA|many|TRBV5-1
TGCGCCAGCAGCTTCAAGGGTGACACTGAAGCTTTCTTT
CASSFKGDTEAFF
>TRBJ2-2|NA|few|TRBV20-1
TGCAGTGCTTTACCGGGACACGACACCGGGGAGCTGTTTTTT
CSALPGHDTGELFF
>TRBJ1-1|NA|many|TRBV29-1
TGCAGCGTTGAGTTGACTGAAGCTTTCTTT
CSVELTEAFF
>TRBJ2-6|NA|many|TRBV19
TGTGCCAGTAGTATAGGGCGGCACTCTGGGGCCAACGTCCTGACTTTC
CASSIGRHSGANVLTF
>TRBJ1-1|NA|many|TRBV7-3
TGTGCCAGCAGCGAACAGAGGACAAGGGAAGCTTTCTTT
CASSEQRTREAFF
>TRBJ1-1|TRBD1|once|TRBV6-1
TGTGCCCGCAGTGCGACAGGGGGAGTGACTGAAGCTTTCTTT
CARSATGGVTEAFF
>TRBJ1-2|NA|NA|TRBV25-1
TGTACCACCAGGGTAGGCCAGGACGGCTACACCTTC
CTTRVGQDGYTF
>TRBJ1-1|NA|many|TRBV20-1
TGCAGTGCCCGAGGGGAGGGGACCACTGAAGCTTTCTTT
CSARGEGTTEAFF
>TRBJ1-2|TRBD1|few|TRBV20-1
TGCAGTGCTAGCCCTGTGACAGGGGCATTTAGCTATGGCTACACCTTC
CSASPVTGAFSYGYTF
>TRBJ2-7|NA|few|TRBV13
TGTGCCAGCAGCTTAGCCCCCGACAGGAGCGAGCAGTACTTC
CASSLAPDRSEQYF
>TRBJ2-5|TRBD1|many|TRBV29-1
TGCAGCGTTGAAGAGGGGACAGGGGAGGACCAAGAGACCCAGTACTTC
CSVEEGTGEDQETQYF
>TRBJ2-2|NA|many|TRBV7-6
TGTGCCAGCAGCTTAGCGTTGGGGAACACCGGGGAGCTGTTTTTT
CASSLALGNTGELFF
>TRBJ1-4|NA|NA|TRBV7-2
TGTGCCAGCAGCCCGACAGTTAATGAAAAACTGTTTTTT
CASSPTVNEKLFF
>TRBJ2-2|TRBD1|NA|TRBV12-5
TGTGCTAGTGGTTTGACTCCGGGACAGACCACCGGGGAGCTGTTTTTT
CASGLTPGQTTGELFF
>TRBJ1-2|TRBD1|NA|TRBV20-1
TGCAGTGCTAGAGATGGGGGACAGACAAACTATGGCTACACCTTC
CSARDGGQTNYGYTF
>TRBJ2-7|TRBD1|few|TRBV5-6
TGTGCCAGCAGCTCGGGACAGGCCCACGAGCAGTACTTC
CASSSGQAHEQYF
>TRBJ1-2|NA|NA|TRBV7-9
TGTGCCAGCAGCGCGAGGGGGGAGGGAGACTATGGCTACACCTTC
CASSARGEGDYGYTF
>TRBJ1-5|TRBD1|NA|TRBV24-1
TGTGCCACCAGAGGACAGGGTTACGAGACCCAGCATTTT
CATRGQGYETQHF
>TRBJ1-2|TRBD1|once|TRBV7-9
TGTGCCAGCAGGGATCCGGGACAGGGCGGCACCTTC
CASRDPGQGGTF
>TRBJ2-2|NA|NA|TRBV7-3
TGTGCCAGCAGCTTAGGGCGGGACTCTGGGGAGCTGTTTTTT
CASSLGRDSGELFF
>TRBJ1-5|NA|NA|TRBV10-3
TGTGCCAGCAGTCCCAATGGCCTGTTCAATCAGCCCCAGCATTTT
CASSPNGLFNQPQHF
>TRBJ1-5|NA|NA|TRBV2
TGTGCCAGCATGGTCGGCAGGAGTAGGAATCAGCCCCAGCATTTT
CASMVGRSRNQPQHF
>TRBJ2-5|NA|NA|TRBV6-2/TRBV6-3
TGTGCCAGCAGTTTATTAGGGGTGGCAGAGACCCAGTACTTC
CASSLLGVAETQYF
>TRBJ2-7|TRBD1|few|TRBV11-2
TGTGCCAGCAGCTTTTGGGGGACAGGGAGCTCCTACGAGCAGTACTTC
CASSFWGTGSSYEQYF